This T cell receptor (beta chain) was sequenced for a study of T cell repertoires in cytomegalovirus infection. Overall study context: Public TCR beta signatures provided an indication of both CMV infection and a matching HLA type.

The table lists this clonotype with many counts. What it recognizes is unknown. Between the trimmed V and J ends, which lost 3 bases and 4 bases, there was a span of 9 bases. CDR3 length equals 12 residues. Germline values: CDR1 SQVTM, CDR2 ANQGSEA. Findings and caveats of the study: Within the response measured ex vivo, HLA-C-restricted CMV-specific TCR beta clonotypes were dominant. Summed frequency of public TCR beta families distinguished CMV carriers with the relevant HLA.

Via MiXCR, TCRdb re-called the reads, giving one row per CDR3 protein. In the table there are just over 150,000 distinct CDR3 sequences, less than 25% of which are singletons. Material for sequencing was PBMCs. This receptor was taken from a human donor in good health (CMV status not recorded). Some clones in this sample may be carry-over from other donors' samples. The V and J genes are TRBV29-1 and TRBJ1-1; D remains unclear. The CDR3 loop reads CSVDTGFTEAFF. Here the CDR3 DNA reads TGCAGCGTTGACACGGGATTCACTGAAGCTTTCTTT. Using reference TRBV29-1 and TRBJ1-1 for the parts outside the CDR3, the full variable domain is SAVISQKPSRDICQRGTSLTIQCQVDSQVTMMFWYRQQPGQSLTLIATANQGSEATYESGFVIDKFPISRPNLTFSTLTVSNMSPEDSSIYLCSVDTGFTEAFFGQGTRLTVV.